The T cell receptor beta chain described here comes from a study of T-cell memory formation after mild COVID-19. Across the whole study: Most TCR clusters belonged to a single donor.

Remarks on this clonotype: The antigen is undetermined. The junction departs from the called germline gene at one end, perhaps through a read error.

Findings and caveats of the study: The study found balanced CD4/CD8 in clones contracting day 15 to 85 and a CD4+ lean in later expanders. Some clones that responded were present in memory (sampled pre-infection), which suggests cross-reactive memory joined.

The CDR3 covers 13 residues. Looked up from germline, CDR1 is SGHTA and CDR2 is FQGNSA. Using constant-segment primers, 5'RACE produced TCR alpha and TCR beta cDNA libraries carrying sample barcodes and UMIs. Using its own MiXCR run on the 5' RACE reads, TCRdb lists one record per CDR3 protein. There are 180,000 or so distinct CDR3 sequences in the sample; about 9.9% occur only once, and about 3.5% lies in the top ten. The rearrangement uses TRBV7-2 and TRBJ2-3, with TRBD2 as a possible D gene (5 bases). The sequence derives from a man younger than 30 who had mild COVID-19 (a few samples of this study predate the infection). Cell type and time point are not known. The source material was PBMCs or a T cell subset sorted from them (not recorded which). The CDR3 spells CDSSFRGTDTQYF. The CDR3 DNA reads TGTGACAGCAGCTTCCGGGGAACAGATACGCAGTATTTT.